The rows below give T cell receptor beta chains drawn from one sample of a study of regulatory T cells in long-lasting Graves disease. TCRdb called the multiplex PCR reads again in MiXCR, with one record for every CDR3 protein. Of around 460,000 distinct CDR3 sequences listed, roughly 15% were seen once; the top ten hold about 15%. This same sample was also taken into another study, of T cells in Graves' hyperthyroidism and ophthalmopathy.

Sequenced material: peripheral blood mononuclear cells (PBMCs), taken at new diagnosis, from a patient treated with antithyroid drugs. All receptors derive from a woman aged 45-60 years with Graves disease. Each CDR3 is given with its conserved first and last residue. Each record gives: CDR3 DNA, CDR3 protein, J gene, D gene, clone size, V gene. D genes are given only for firm matches. Size values are once, few and many counts, or a class for expanded clones, and some rows have none.

TGTGCCAGCAGTTTCGACACCAACACTGAAGCTTTCTTT | CASSFDTNTEAFF | TRBJ1-1 | NA | few | TRBV7-9
TGTGCCAGCAGACCAGGTACCATCGGGACTAGAGACCTCGAGCAGTACTTC | CASRPGTIGTRDLEQYF | TRBJ2-7 | TRBD2 | NA | TRBV6-1
TGTGCCAGCAGCGAATACCGGGACAGCCAGTACAATGAGCAGTTCTTC | CASSEYRDSQYNEQFF | TRBJ2-1 | TRBD1 | few | TRBV9
TGTGCCAGCAGTGGTTTGGTTAGAGCCAAAAACATTCAGTACTTC | CASSGLVRAKNIQYF | TRBJ2-4 | NA | many | TRBV2
TGTGCCAGCAAAGGAGGCAGGGGTCGGACTAGCGGATACACCGGGGAGCTGTTTTTT | CASKGGRGRTSGYTGELFF | TRBJ2-2 | TRBD2 | NA | TRBV11-2
TGTGCCAGTGCAAGACTATCCGACCTGGACAATGAGCAGTTCTTC | CASARLSDLDNEQFF | TRBJ2-1 | NA | many | TRBV19
TGTGCCAGCAGTTCCTCTGCAACTAATGAAAAACTGTTTTTT | CASSSSATNEKLFF | TRBJ1-4 | NA | many | TRBV7-9
TGTGCCAGCAGTACCGCGACAGCCAACACTGAAGCTTTCTTT | CASSTATANTEAFF | TRBJ1-1 | NA | few | TRBV6-2/TRBV6-3
TGCAGCGTTGCCAAAACTGCTCCCGGGACTAGCGGGGGAAAAGAGACCCAGTACTTC | CSVAKTAPGTSGGKETQYF | TRBJ2-5 | TRBD2 | few | TRBV29-1
TGCAGTGCGGAAACTAGCGGGAGGCCCCGCGGGGCGCAGTATTTT | CSAETSGRPRGAQYF | TRBJ2-3 | TRBD2 | many | TRBV20-1
TGTGCCATCAGCCGAGACCAAACCCTCTCTGGAAACACCATATATTTT | CAISRDQTLSGNTIYF | TRBJ1-3 | NA | NA | TRBV10-3
TGTGCTAGTGGTTTGGTTGGTAGCGGGAGGATCGGGGAGCTGTTTTTT | CASGLVGSGRIGELFF | TRBJ2-2 | TRBD2 | NA | TRBV12-5
TGTGCCAGCAGTTACGCGGGAGGGTGGTATGAGCAGTTCTTC | CASSYAGGWYEQFF | TRBJ2-1 | TRBD2 | few | TRBV6-5
TGCAGTGCTAGAATCGGGGGGGTTCGGAAGTTGCAAGAGACCCAGTACTTC | CSARIGGVRKLQETQYF | TRBJ2-5 | TRBD2 | many | TRBV20-1
TGTGCCATCAGTGAGGGGCAGGGAGGCCCTGGAAACACCATATATTTT | CAISEGQGGPGNTIYF | TRBJ1-3 | NA | few | TRBV10-3
TGTGCCAGCAGGCGGGGAATAGCGGGAGGTAATGAGCAGTTCTTC | CASRRGIAGGNEQFF | TRBJ2-1 | TRBD2 | NA | TRBV12-3/TRBV12-4
TGTGCCATCAGTGACCCCCCGACTAGCGGGTCCGTTTGGGGATCCGAGCAGTACTTC | CAISDPPTSGSVWGSEQYF | TRBJ2-7 | TRBD2 | many | TRBV10-3
TGTGCCAGCAGGGAAGAGACAGATACGCAGTATTTT | CASREETDTQYF | TRBJ2-3 | NA | NA | TRBV25-1
TGCGCCAGCAGCTTGGGCGTAAATCGACTAGGAAGCCCCTACGAGCAGTACTTC | CASSLGVNRLGSPYEQYF | TRBJ2-7 | NA | NA | TRBV5-1
TGTGCCAGCAGTTTATGGCAGCGGGACAATGAGCAGTTCTTC | CASSLWQRDNEQFF | TRBJ2-1 | NA | many | TRBV27
TGCAGCGTTGGGAAGTCTAACTATGGCTACACCTTC | CSVGKSNYGYTF | TRBJ1-2 | NA | NA | TRBV29-1
TGCAGCGTTGCCCAGGTTGGGACAATTAACACCGGGGAGCTGTTTTTT | CSVAQVGTINTGELFF | TRBJ2-2 | NA | NA | TRBV29-1
TGTGCCACCAGTGATTTTTTGGGGGCTCATGAGCAGTTCTTC | CATSDFLGAHEQFF | TRBJ2-1 | NA | NA | TRBV24-1
TGCAGTGGGTTGTCTAGCTCCTACAATGAGCAGTTCTTC | CSGLSSSYNEQFF | TRBJ2-1 | NA | many | TRBV20-1
TGTGCCAGCAGCTTATCCGTGGGCGCTGGAACCTACGAGCAGTACTTC | CASSLSVGAGTYEQYF | TRBJ2-7 | NA | many | TRBV11-2
TGTGCCATCAGAGGACTAGTTTTTACAGATACGCAGTATTTT | CAIRGLVFTDTQYF | TRBJ2-3 | TRBD2 | NA | TRBV10-3
TGTGCCAGCAGTTTATTGATTGAGGAGACCCAGTACTTC | CASSLLIEETQYF | TRBJ2-5 | NA | NA | TRBV12-3/TRBV12-4
TGTGCCAGCAGCCCCCTTACGCGCAGGGACAGGGGTAACACTGAAGCTTTCTTT | CASSPLTRRDRGNTEAFF | TRBJ1-1 | TRBD1 | many | TRBV7-8
TGTGCCAGCAGTGTTACAGGTTTTAGCAATCAGCCCCAGCATTTT | CASSVTGFSNQPQHF | TRBJ1-5 | NA | many | TRBV2
TGTGCCAGCAGTCCTATTCCCGGGACAGGGAGGTACGAGACCCAGTACTTC | CASSPIPGTGRYETQYF | TRBJ2-5 | TRBD1 | NA | TRBV28
TGTGCCAGCAGTCCGTTCTTGACAACCAACTATGGCTACACCTTC | CASSPFLTTNYGYTF | TRBJ1-2 | NA | many | TRBV6-1
TGTGCCAGCAGCACGGCGGGACAGGGAGGCACAGATACGCAGTATTTT | CASSTAGQGGTDTQYF | TRBJ2-3 | TRBD1 | many | TRBV28
TGCGCCAGCAGCCAGTCAGAAGTCAGCAATGAGCAGTTCTTC | CASSQSEVSNEQFF | TRBJ2-1 | NA | few | TRBV4-1
TGTGCCAGTAACGCAGGCTCGACAGGGTCCTATAATTCACCCCTCCACTTT | CASNAGSTGSYNSPLHF | TRBJ1-6 | TRBD1 | NA | TRBV19
TGTGCCAGTAGTACCCCGGGACAAAGGCTCGGCACTGAAGCTTTCTTT | CASSTPGQRLGTEAFF | TRBJ1-1 | NA | many | TRBV19
TGTGCCAGCAGTGAACAAGCGGGAGGACACCACAATGAGCAGTTCTTC | CASSEQAGGHHNEQFF | TRBJ2-1 | TRBD2 | many | TRBV2
TGTGCCTGGAGTGTCCCTCAGCCGGGCTCCTACGAGCAGTACTTC | CAWSVPQPGSYEQYF | TRBJ2-7 | NA | many | TRBV30
TGCGCCAGCAGCCCCCGGGACAGTCCCGTGGGAACCCTCCACTTT | CASSPRDSPVGTLHF | TRBJ1-6 | TRBD1 | few | TRBV5-1
TGTGCCAGCAGCCCACGAGTGGGAGTCACCGGGGAGCTGTTTTTT | CASSPRVGVTGELFF | TRBJ2-2 | NA | NA | TRBV7-8
TGTGCCAGCACCCCTTTGTTGGACAGCATTGGTCCCGTGGGCTACACCTTC | CASTPLLDSIGPVGYTF | TRBJ1-2 | NA | many | TRBV7-9
TGTGCCACCAGTGATTCTCGAGCGGGAGGGAGGAACATTCAGTACTTC | CATSDSRAGGRNIQYF | TRBJ2-4 | TRBD2 | many | TRBV24-1
TGTGCCAGCAGCTTGGACGTCTTAGTTGGAGATACGCAGTATTTT | CASSLDVLVGDTQYF | TRBJ2-3 | NA | many | TRBV5-6
TGTGCCACCATCGGGGCAGGGGGTCTTACAGATACGCAGTATTTT | CATIGAGGLTDTQYF | TRBJ2-3 | TRBD1 | few | TRBV24-1
TGTGCCAGCAGTTGGCTAGCGGGAGATACGCAGTATTTT | CASSWLAGDTQYF | TRBJ2-3 | TRBD2 | many | TRBV6-5
TGTGCCACCAGCGGCGAGGGCGACGAGCAGTACTTC | CATSGEGDEQYF | TRBJ2-7 | NA | many | TRBV24-1
TGCGCCAGCAGCCTCACGTGGGACAACTACGAGCAGTACTTC | CASSLTWDNYEQYF | TRBJ2-7 | NA | many | TRBV4-1
TGCAGTGCTGTCGGACTAGCAGACTACAATGAGCAGTTCTTC | CSAVGLADYNEQFF | TRBJ2-1 | TRBD2 | many | TRBV20-1
TGTGCCAGCAGTTCGCTCCGGGACAGGATGAATTCACCCCTCCACTTT | CASSSLRDRMNSPLHF | TRBJ1-6 | TRBD1 | few | TRBV28
TGTGCCAGCAGCATAACATCACAGGGGATAGGGGAAAAACTGTTTTTT | CASSITSQGIGEKLFF | TRBJ1-4 | TRBD1 | few | TRBV7-9
TGTGCCAGCAGCTTCCTCGGTCCCTCTGTAGCCGGGACTAGCGGCACCAATGAGCAGTTCTTC | CASSFLGPSVAGTSGTNEQFF | TRBJ2-1 | TRBD2 | many | TRBV11-2
TGTGCCAGCACTCTGCGGCGAGGGGGTACTGAAGCTTTCTTT | CASTLRRGGTEAFF | TRBJ1-1 | NA | many | TRBV12-3/TRBV12-4
TGTGCCAGCACCCCCGGGCAGGGGGGATACGAGCAGTACTTC | CASTPGQGGYEQYF | TRBJ2-7 | NA | NA | TRBV28
TGTGCCAGCAGTGAGACTAGCGGGAGCTCTGGGGCCAACGTCCTGACTTTC | CASSETSGSSGANVLTF | TRBJ2-6 | TRBD2 | many | TRBV28
TGTGCCAGTACCTCCCCGGGACAGGGGGCCAATGAGCAGTTCTTC | CASTSPGQGANEQFF | TRBJ2-1 | TRBD1 | NA | TRBV19
TGTGCCAGCAGCGAAACTTCTCCAGCTTCGAACAATGAGCAGTTCTTC | CASSETSPASNNEQFF | TRBJ2-1 | NA | few | TRBV9